Listed below are T cell receptor beta chains from one sample, sequenced in a study of neurological immune-mediated disorders. Each CDR3 protein gets one entry after TCRdb re-called the 5' RACE reads with MiXCR. The sample records 25,000 to 30,000 distinct CDR3 sequences, 12% being singletons. Sequencing was done on a sample of PBMCs. Every receptor here comes from a man aged 55-75 years in good health. The CDR3 runs from the conserved cysteine through the conserved F or W. D genes are given only for firm matches. Size values are once, few and many counts, or a class for expanded clones, and some rows have none.

abundance,j_gene,v_gene,d_gene,CDR3aa,CDR3nt
many,TRBJ2-5,TRBV18,NA,CASSEAPRTQYF,TGTGCCAGCTCAGAAGCCCCAAGGACCCAGTACTTC
many,TRBJ2-2,TRBV12-3/TRBV12-4,NA,CASSLRGSGELFF,TGTGCCAGCAGTTTACGTGGGTCCGGGGAGCTGTTTTTT
many,TRBJ2-2,TRBV7-2,NA,CASSSGVNTGELFF,TGTGCCAGCAGCTCAGGGGTGAACACCGGGGAGCTGTTTTTT
NA,TRBJ1-5,TRBV19,TRBD1,CASSPDREANQPQHF,TGTGCCAGTAGTCCGGACAGGGAAGCGAATCAGCCCCAGCATTTT
many,TRBJ2-3,TRBV11-3,NA,CASSSSPTSTDTQYF,TGTGCCAGCAGCTCCTCCCCGACCAGCACAGATACGCAGTATTTT
NA,TRBJ2-3,TRBV7-2,NA,CASSLARTSDTQYF,TGTGCCAGTAGCTTAGCACGGACATCAGATACGCAGTATTTT
many,TRBJ1-2,TRBV7-2,NA,CASSLPNLNYGYTF,TGTGCCAGCAGCTTACCGAACCTAAACTATGGCTACACCTTC
many,TRBJ2-1,TRBV20-1,NA,CSARVGSGLKDNEQFF,TGCAGTGCTAGAGTGGGTTCAGGGCTCAAGGACAATGAGCAGTTCTTC
many,TRBJ2-5,TRBV7-2,NA,CASSLKSGGGTQYF,TGTGCCAGCAGCTTAAAGTCCGGCGGAGGGACCCAGTACTTC
medium-sized,TRBJ1-1,TRBV5-5,NA,CASSFFPNTEAFF,TGTGCCAGCAGCTTTTTTCCGAACACTGAAGCTTTCTTT
few,TRBJ2-3,TRBV6-2/TRBV6-3,NA,CASSYFRGTERTDTQYF,TGTGCCAGCAGTTACTTTCGAGGGACGGAGCGCACAGATACGCAGTATTTT
medium-sized,TRBJ2-2,TRBV5-5,TRBD2,CASSVRGSGLAGAGELFF,TGTGCCAGCAGCGTCCGAGGAAGCGGACTAGCGGGAGCCGGGGAGCTGTTTTTT
many,TRBJ2-5,TRBV5-1,NA,CASNTRGAGETQYF,TGCGCCAGCAATACAAGGGGGGCCGGGGAGACCCAGTACTTC
medium-sized,TRBJ2-1,TRBV15,TRBD2,CATRGEREAYNEQFF,TGTGCCACCAGGGGCGAGCGGGAGGCCTACAATGAGCAGTTCTTC
many,TRBJ1-4,TRBV5-1,TRBD1,CASSTGQGLLEKLFF,TGCGCCAGCAGCACGGGACAGGGGTTATTGGAAAAACTGTTTTTT
many,TRBJ2-1,TRBV15,TRBD2,CATSYGAGGSYNEQFF,TGTGCCACCAGCTATGGGGCGGGAGGGTCCTACAATGAGCAGTTCTTC
NA,TRBJ2-5,TRBV5-1,TRBD2,CASSPATSVETQYF,TGCGCCAGCAGCCCAGCGACTAGCGTTGAGACCCAGTACTTC
many,TRBJ2-3,TRBV29-1,TRBD2,CSVDSGLAQTSTDTQYF,TGCAGCGTTGACTCGGGACTAGCGCAAACTAGCACAGATACGCAGTATTTT
NA,TRBJ1-2,TRBV12-3/TRBV12-4,TRBD1,CASRPPGTGLYGYTF,TGTGCCAGCAGACCGCCCGGGACAGGGTTGTATGGCTACACCTTC
medium-sized,TRBJ2-1,TRBV7-2,NA,CASSLAHSFREQFF,TGTGCCAGCAGCTTAGCGCATTCCTTCCGTGAGCAGTTCTTC
many,TRBJ2-1,TRBV28,TRBD1,CASLQGGNNEQFF,TGTGCCAGCTTACAGGGGGGAAACAATGAGCAGTTCTTC
once,TRBJ2-5,TRBV4-3,NA,CASSQDTCRETQYF,TGCGCCAGCAGCCAAGATACTTGTAGGGAGACCCAGTACTTC
many,TRBJ2-7,TRBV5-1,NA,CASSLRGEAGEQYF,TGCGCCAGCAGCTTGAGGGGGGAAGCAGGGGAGCAGTACTTC